Below, 15 T cell receptor beta chains from the same sample are listed, as sequenced in a study of blood T cell repertoires in COVID-19. Clones were read by immunoSEQ multiplex PCR, and TCRdb kept only the in-frame ones, dropping some. The table shows more than 250,000 clones, with 85% to 90% occurring only once. Sequencing used PBMCs or T cells enriched from blood (not recorded which). The receptors were gathered from a young woman who had recovered from COVID-19.

This clone has more than one count but fewer than ten. J is TRBJ1-2 and V is TRBV6-1; a weak D match, TRBD1 (6 bases). Germline assignment: CDR1 MNHNS and CDR2 SASEGT. The CDR3 consists of 13 residues. Trimming cost V 3 bases and J 6 bases, with 11 bases left between them. CDR3 nucleotides: TGTGCCAGCAGTGATTCTGGGGGCGATGGCTACACCTTC. Protein: CASSDSGGDGYTF.

The chain combines TRBV7-9 with TRBJ2-1, with TRBD1 identical over 7 bases. J gave up 8 bases and V 2 bases, and 0 bases lay outside the gene matches. Germline CDR1 is SEHNR and CDR2 is FQNEAQ (reference sequence). The CDR3 runs to 12 residues. The CDR3 reads CASSLTGDEQFF. CDR3 coding DNA: TGTGCCAGCAGCTTAACAGGGGATGAGCAGTTCTTC. The entire variable domain, with the rest obtained from reference TRBV7-9 and TRBJ2-1, is as follows: DTGVSQNPRHKITKRGQNVTFRCDPISEHNRLYWYRQTLGQGPEFLTYFQNEAQLEKSRLLSDRFSAERPKGSFSTLEIQRTEQGDSAMYLCASSLTGDEQFFGPGTRLTVL.

The genes are TRBV5-1 and TRBJ2-3; D is uncertain. The germline CDR1 and CDR2 sequences are SGHRS and YFSETQ. The CDR3 totals 14 residues. Trimming took off 6 bases at V and 3 bases at J, with 14 bases between the two ends. This chain's CDR3 is CASNKELETDTQYF. DNA of the CDR3: TGCGCCAGCAACAAGGAGCTAGAAACAGATACGCAGTATTTT.

J is TRBJ1-1 and V is TRBV10-2; D perhaps matches TRBD1 (5 bases). The length of the CDR3 is 14 residues. Germline CDR1 and CDR2: WSHSY and SAAADI. Trimming took 8 bases from V and 4 from J, leaving 17 bases between them. The CDR3 sequence is CASVGSGSGTEAFF. As DNA, the CDR3 is TGCGCCAGCGTCGGTTCAGGGTCGGGCACTGAAGCTTTCTTT.

The chain employs TRBV5-1 and TRBJ1-2; TRBD1 matches at 8 bases. The junction had 4 bases not matched to a gene; V was cut back by 3 bases and J by 6 bases. The germline V gene encodes CDR1 SGHRS and CDR2 YFSETQ. This CDR3 contains 13 residues. The CDR3 sequence: CASSSDRGHGYTF. The CDR3 bases are TGCGCCAGCAGCTCAGACAGGGGCCATGGCTACACCTTC.

The chain carries TRBV9 and TRBJ1-1, with 8 positions matching TRBD1. This CDR3 spans 15 amino acids. CDR1 is SGDLS, CDR2 YYNGEE, per germline. V shed 4 bases and J 4 bases; nucleotides not matched to a gene: 9. Written as DNA, the CDR3 is TGTGCCAGCAGCCTCGATTATACAGGGGGCACTGAAGCTTTCTTT. Its protein product is CASSLDYTGGTEAFF.

Of note for this clone: Other nucleotide sequences from this sample produce the same CDR3. The rearrangement uses TRBV19 and TRBJ1-1; D is unresolved. Trimming removed 4 bases at V and 0 bases at J, with 6 bases between. The V gene's germline CDR1 is LNHDA and CDR2 SQIVND (reference sequence). CDR3 length: 13 amino acids. This chain's CDR3 is CASSTQMNTEAFF. CDR3 DNA sequence: TGTGCCAGTAGTACCCAGATGAACACTGAAGCTTTCTTT.

The V call is TRBV12-3 or TRBV12-4, the J call TRBJ1-1, with D perhaps matching TRBD1 (5 bases). CDR3 length equals 13 residues. V was shortened by 6 bases and J by 1 base, with 9 bases between the two germline ends. The CDR3 protein is CASSFTGNTEAFF. CDR3 coding DNA: TGTGCCAGCAGCTTTACAGGGAACACTGAAGCTTTCTTT.

The rearrangement links TRBV27 to TRBJ1-2; a weak D match, TRBD1 (6 bases). The CDR3 is 15 amino acids. CDR1 MNHEY and CDR2 SMNVEV come from the germline V gene (reference sequence). The ends were cut back, 6 bases at V and 4 bases at J, with 18 bases in the middle. CDR3 DNA sequence: TGTGCCAGCAGAAGTCAGGGGCAGGGAAGCTATGGCTACACCTTC. Translation: CASRSQGQGSYGYTF.

The chain employs TRBV7-6 and TRBJ2-5; D call uncertain. Germline loops: CDR1 SGHVS, CDR2 FNYEAQ. The CDR3 spans 14 residues. The V end lost 1 base, the J end lost 2 bases, and 8 bases lay between the germline ends. The CDR3 DNA follows: TGTGCCAGCAGCTTAGGAGGTAATCAAGAGACCCAGTACTTC. Translated, it gives CASSLGGNQETQYF. Using reference TRBV7-6 and TRBJ2-5 for the parts outside the CDR3, the full variable domain is GAGVSQSPRYKVTKRGQDVALRCDPISGHVSLYWYRQALGQGPEFLTYFNYEAQQDKSGLPNDRFSAERPEGSISTLTIQRTEQRDSAMYRCASSLGGNQETQYFGPGTRLLVL.

The V call is TRBV3-1 (or the pseudogene TRBV3-2), the J call TRBJ1-1; D is unclear. The CDR3 totals 16 residues. Germline V lookup: CDR1 LGHDT, CDR2 YNNKEL (reference sequence). Trimming shortened V by 5 bases and J by 1 base, and 17 bases separated the two germline ends. The CDR3 DNA reads TGTGCCAGCAGCTCCTGGAGGTGGTCGGCGAACACTGAAGCTTTCTTT. Translation: CASSSWRWSANTEAFF.

The chain joins TRBV30 to TRBJ1-3; TRBD1 matches 7 bases. The junction had 6 bases not matched to a gene; V was cut back by 6 bases and J by 4 bases. This CDR3 comprises 13 residues. Germline assignment: CDR1 GTSNPN and CDR2 SVGIG (reference sequence). The CDR3 spells CACDRVIGNTIYF. DNA for the CDR3: TGTGCCTGCGACAGGGTGATCGGAAACACCATATATTTT.

The rearrangement joins TRBV5-1 to TRBJ2-7; a weak D match, TRBD1 (6 bases). The CDR3 sequence is 14 residues long. From germline, CDR1 is SGHRS and CDR2 YFSETQ. The V gene lost 5 bases and the J gene lost 4 bases, with 16 bases spanning the gap. CDR3 region: CASSMPGTLYEQYF. The CDR3 coding sequence is TGCGCCAGCAGTATGCCCGGGACACTTTACGAGCAGTACTTC. The full variable domain, its missing parts supplied by reference TRBV5-1 and TRBJ2-7, is KAGVTQTPRYLIKTRGQQVTLSCSPISGHRSVSWYQQTPGQGLQFLFEYFSETQRNKGNFPGRFSGRQFSNSRSEMNVSTLELGDSALYLCASSMPGTLYEQYFGPGTRLTVT.

V is TRBV3-1 (or the pseudogene TRBV3-2) and J is TRBJ2-6; no reliable D call. The CDR3 has 13 amino acids. Per germline, CDR1 LGHDT and CDR2 YNNKEL (reference sequence). V lost 7 bases to trimming and J lost 0 bases, with 4 bases between them. CDR3 in DNA: TGTGCCAGCACCGGCTCTGGGGCCAACGTCCTGACTTTC. This gives the protein CASTGSGANVLTF.

This clone was picked up a small number of times. The J gene is TRBJ1-2, the V gene TRBV11-2, with TRBD1 matching 11 bases. Germline V gene lookup returns CDR1 SGHAT and CDR2 FQNNGV. The CDR3 sequence is 14 residues long. V dropped 11 bases and J dropped 7; count of bases not matched to a gene: 12. The CDR3 coding sequence is TGTGCCGTAGGCTGGGACAGGGGGTCCTCTGGCTACACCTTC. Its translation is CAVGWDRGSSGYTF.